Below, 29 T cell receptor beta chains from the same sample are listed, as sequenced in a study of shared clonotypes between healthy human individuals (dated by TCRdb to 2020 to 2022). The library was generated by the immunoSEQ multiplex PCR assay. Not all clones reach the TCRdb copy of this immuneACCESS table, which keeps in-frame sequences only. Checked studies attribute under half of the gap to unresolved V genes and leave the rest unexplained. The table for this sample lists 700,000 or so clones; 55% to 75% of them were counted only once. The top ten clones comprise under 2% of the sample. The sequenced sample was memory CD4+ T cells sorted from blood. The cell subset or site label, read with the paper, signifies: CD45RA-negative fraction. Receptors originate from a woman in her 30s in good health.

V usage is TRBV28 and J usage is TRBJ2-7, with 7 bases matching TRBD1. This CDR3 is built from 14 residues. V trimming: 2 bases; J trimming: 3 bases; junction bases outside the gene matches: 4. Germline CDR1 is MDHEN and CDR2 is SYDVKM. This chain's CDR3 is CASSLPGQIYEQYF. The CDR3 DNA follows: TGTGCCAGCAGTTTACCGGGACAGATCTACGAGCAGTACTTC.

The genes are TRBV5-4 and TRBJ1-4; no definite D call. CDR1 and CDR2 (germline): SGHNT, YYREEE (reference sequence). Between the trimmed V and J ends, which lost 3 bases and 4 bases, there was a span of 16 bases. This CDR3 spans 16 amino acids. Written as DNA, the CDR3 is TGTGCCAGCAGCTGGAACCCTAACGGGGATAATGAAAAACTGTTTTTT. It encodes CASSWNPNGDNEKLFF.

The chain's CDR3 is CASSHRRAIVTSAEAFF. In DNA form, the CDR3 reads TGTGCCAGTAGTCACCGTAGGGCTATCGTTACTTCGGCTGAAGCTTTCTTT. J is TRBJ1-1 and V is TRBV19, with D unresolved. Between the trimmed V and J ends, which lost 5 bases and 6 bases, there was a span of 25 bases. CDR3 length equals 17 residues. Germline V CDR1 and CDR2: LNHDA, SQIVND (reference sequence).

This CDR3 is CASSLAGESNQPQHF. CDR3 DNA: TGTGCCAGCAGTTTAGCAGGGGAGAGCAATCAGCCCCAGCATTTT. This chain uses TRBV27 with TRBJ1-5; a possible D gene is TRBD1 (6 bases). This CDR3 contains 15 residues. The V gene lost 2 bases and the J gene lost 1 base, with 9 bases spanning the gap. CDR1 is MNHEY, CDR2 SMNVEV, per germline (reference sequence).

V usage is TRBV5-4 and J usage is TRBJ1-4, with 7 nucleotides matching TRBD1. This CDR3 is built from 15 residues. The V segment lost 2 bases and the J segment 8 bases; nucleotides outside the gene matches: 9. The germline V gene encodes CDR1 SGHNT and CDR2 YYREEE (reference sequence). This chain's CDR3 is CASSLTGTDQEKLFF. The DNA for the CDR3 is TGTGCCAGCAGCTTAACTGGGACAGATCAGGAAAAACTGTTTTTT.

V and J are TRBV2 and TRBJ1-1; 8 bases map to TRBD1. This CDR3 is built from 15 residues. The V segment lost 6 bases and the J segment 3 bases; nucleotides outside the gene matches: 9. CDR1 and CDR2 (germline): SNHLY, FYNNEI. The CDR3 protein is CASSHRTGLYTEAFF. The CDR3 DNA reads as TGTGCCAGCAGCCACCGGACAGGGCTATACACTGAAGCTTTCTTT. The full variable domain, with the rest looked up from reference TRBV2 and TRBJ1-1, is EPEVTQTPSHQVTQMGQEVILRCVPISNHLYFYWYRQILGQKVEFLVSFYNNEISEKSEIFDDQFSVERPDGSNFTLKIRSTKLEDSAMYFCASSHRTGLYTEAFFGQGTRLTVV.

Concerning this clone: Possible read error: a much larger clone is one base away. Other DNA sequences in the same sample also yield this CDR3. CDR3 coding DNA: TGTGCCAGCAGCTTACGGGGCGACACTGAAGCTTTCTTT. Translated, it gives CASSLRGDTEAFF. This chain joins TRBV7-9 and TRBJ1-1, with a possible D match to TRBD1 (5 bases). Trimming took off 2 bases at V and 3 bases at J, with 7 bases between the two ends. CDR1 is SEHNR, CDR2 FQNEAQ, per germline (reference sequence). The CDR3 has 13 amino acids.

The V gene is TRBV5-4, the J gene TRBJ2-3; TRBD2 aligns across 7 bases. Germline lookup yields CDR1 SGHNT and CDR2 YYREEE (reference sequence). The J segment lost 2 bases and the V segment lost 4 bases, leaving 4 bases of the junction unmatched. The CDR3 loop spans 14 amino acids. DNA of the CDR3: TGTGCCAGCAGCCCGGGACTATTCACAGATACGCAGTATTTT. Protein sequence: CASSPGLFTDTQYF.

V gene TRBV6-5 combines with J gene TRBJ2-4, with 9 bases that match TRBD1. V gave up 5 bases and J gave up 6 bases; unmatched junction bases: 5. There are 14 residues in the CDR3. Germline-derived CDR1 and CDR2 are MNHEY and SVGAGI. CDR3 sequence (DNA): TGTGCCAGCAGTCCTGGACAGGGGAGAAACATTCAGTACTTC. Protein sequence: CASSPGQGRNIQYF.

The CDR3 loop is CASSSSDRGGYGYTF. The CDR3 coding sequence is TGCGCCAGCAGCAGCTCGGACAGGGGAGGCTATGGCTACACCTTC. This chain connects TRBV5-1 to TRBJ1-2, with 9 positions matching TRBD1. The trim removed 4 bases at V and 4 bases at J, leaving 8 bases unmatched. In germline, CDR1 is SGHRS, CDR2 YFSETQ. The CDR3 covers 15 residues. The entire variable domain, with the rest obtained from reference TRBV5-1 and TRBJ1-2, is as follows: KAGVTQTPRYLIKTRGQQVTLSCSPISGHRSVSWYQQTPGQGLQFLFEYFSETQRNKGNFPGRFSGRQFSNSRSEMNVSTLELGDSALYLCASSSSDRGGYGYTFGSGTRLTVV.

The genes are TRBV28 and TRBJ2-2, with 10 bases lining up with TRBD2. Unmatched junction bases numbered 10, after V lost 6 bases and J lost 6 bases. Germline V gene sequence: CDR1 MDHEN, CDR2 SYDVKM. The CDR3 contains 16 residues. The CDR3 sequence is CASRESAGGPAGELFF. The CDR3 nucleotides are TGTGCCAGCAGGGAATCAGCGGGAGGGCCGGCCGGGGAGCTGTTTTTT.

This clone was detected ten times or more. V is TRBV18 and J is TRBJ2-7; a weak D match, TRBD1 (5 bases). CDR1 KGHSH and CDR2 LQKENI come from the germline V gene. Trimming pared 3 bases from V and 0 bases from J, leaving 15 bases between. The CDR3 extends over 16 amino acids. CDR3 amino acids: CASSPFGAAGSYEQYF. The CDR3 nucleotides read TGTGCCAGCTCACCTTTTGGGGCGGCCGGCTCCTACGAGCAGTACTTC.

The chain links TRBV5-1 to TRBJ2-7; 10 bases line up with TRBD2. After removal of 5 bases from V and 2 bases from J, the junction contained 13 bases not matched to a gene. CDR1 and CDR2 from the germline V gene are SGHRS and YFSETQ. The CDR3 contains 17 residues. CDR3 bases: TGCGCCAGCAGAAAGAGTGGTAGCGGGAGGACCACCTACGAGCAGTACTTC. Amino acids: CASRKSGSGRTTYEQYF.

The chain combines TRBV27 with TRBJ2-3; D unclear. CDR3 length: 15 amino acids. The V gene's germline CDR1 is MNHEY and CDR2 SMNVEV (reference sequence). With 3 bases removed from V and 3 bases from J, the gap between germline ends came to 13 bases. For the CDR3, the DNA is TGTGCCAGCAGTTTGATGAAGCCCCAGACAGATACGCAGTATTTT. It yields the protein CASSLMKPQTDTQYF.

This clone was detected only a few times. CDR3 DNA: TGTGCCAGCAGCTCCACGGGGGGTCGAGAGCAGTACTTC. This translates into CASSSTGGREQYF. The chain recombines TRBV7-8 with TRBJ2-7; TRBD2 matches at 7 bases. This CDR3 region has 13 residues. The germline CDR1 and CDR2 sequences are SGHVS and FQNEAQ. The V segment lost 4 bases and the J segment 7 bases; nucleotides outside the gene matches: 7.

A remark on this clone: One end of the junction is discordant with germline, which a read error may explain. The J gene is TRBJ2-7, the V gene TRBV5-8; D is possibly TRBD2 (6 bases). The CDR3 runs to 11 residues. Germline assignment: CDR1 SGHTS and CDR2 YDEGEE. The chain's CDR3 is CASSSGLAWRF. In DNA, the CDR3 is TGTGCCAGCAGCTCGGGACTCGCCTGGAGGTTC.

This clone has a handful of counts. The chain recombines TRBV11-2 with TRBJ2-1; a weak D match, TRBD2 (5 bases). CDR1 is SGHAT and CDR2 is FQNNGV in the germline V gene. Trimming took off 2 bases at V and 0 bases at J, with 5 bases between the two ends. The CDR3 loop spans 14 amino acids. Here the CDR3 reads CASSLRGSYNEQFF. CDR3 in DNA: TGTGCCAGCAGCTTACGGGGCTCCTACAATGAGCAGTTCTTC.

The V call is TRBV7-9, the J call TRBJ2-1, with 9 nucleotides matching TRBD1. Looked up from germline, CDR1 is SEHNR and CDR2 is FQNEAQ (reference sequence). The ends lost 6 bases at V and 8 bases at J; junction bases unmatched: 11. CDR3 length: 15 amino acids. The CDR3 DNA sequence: TGTGCCAGCAGTTTCGGACAGGGGAAGTATTATGAGCAGTTCTTC. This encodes CASSFGQGKYYEQFF.

CDR3 nucleotide sequence: TGTGCCAGCAGTACCGGGACAGGATCCCACGAGCAGTACTTC. This translates into CASSTGTGSHEQYF. The J gene is TRBJ2-7, the V gene TRBV28, with 8 nucleotides matching TRBD1. V trimming: 5 bases; J trimming: 5 bases; junction bases outside the gene matches: 8. Germline values: CDR1 MDHEN, CDR2 SYDVKM. The CDR3 has 14 amino acids.

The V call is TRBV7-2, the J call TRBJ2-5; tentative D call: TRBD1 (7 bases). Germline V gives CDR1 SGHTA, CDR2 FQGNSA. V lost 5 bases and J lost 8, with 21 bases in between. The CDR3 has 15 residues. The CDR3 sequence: CASSPGGRQSETQYF. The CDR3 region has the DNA TGTGCCAGCAGCCCAGGGGGGAGACAATCAGAAACCCAGTACTTC.

CDR3 residues: CASRGGNDNSPLHF. CDR3 nucleotides: TGTGCCAGCCGAGGAGGGAACGATAATTCACCCCTCCACTTT. V and J are TRBV11-1 and TRBJ1-6; no reliable D call. Germline-derived CDR1 and CDR2 are SGHAT and FQDESV (reference sequence). This CDR3 is 14 amino acids long. Between the trimmed V and J ends, which lost 8 bases and 5 bases, there was a span of 13 bases.

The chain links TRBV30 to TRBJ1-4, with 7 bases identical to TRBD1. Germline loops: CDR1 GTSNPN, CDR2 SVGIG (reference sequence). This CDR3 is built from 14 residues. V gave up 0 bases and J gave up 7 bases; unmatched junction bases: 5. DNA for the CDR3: TGTGCCTGGAGTGTACCAGGGGGAGGTGAAAAACTGTTTTTT. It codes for CAWSVPGGGEKLFF. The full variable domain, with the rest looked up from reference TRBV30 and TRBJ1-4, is SQTIHQWPATLVQPVGSPLSLECTVEGTSNPNLYWYRQAAGRGLQLLFYSVGIGQISSEVPQNLSASRPQDRQFILSSKKLLLSDSGFYLCAWSVPGGGEKLFFGSGTQLSVL.

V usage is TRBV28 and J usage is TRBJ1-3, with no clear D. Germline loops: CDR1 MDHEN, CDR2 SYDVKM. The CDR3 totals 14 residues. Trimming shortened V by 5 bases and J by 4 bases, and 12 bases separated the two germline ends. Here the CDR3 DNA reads TGTGCCAGCAGTCTGTACCCTGGAGGAAACACCATATATTTT. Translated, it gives CASSLYPGGNTIYF.

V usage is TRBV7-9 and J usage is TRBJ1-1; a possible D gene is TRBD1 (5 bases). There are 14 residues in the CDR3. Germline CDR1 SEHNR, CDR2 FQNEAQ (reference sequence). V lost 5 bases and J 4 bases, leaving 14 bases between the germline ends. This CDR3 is CASSGSRTPTEAFF. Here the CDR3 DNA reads TGTGCCAGCAGCGGGTCCAGGACACCCACTGAAGCTTTCTTT.

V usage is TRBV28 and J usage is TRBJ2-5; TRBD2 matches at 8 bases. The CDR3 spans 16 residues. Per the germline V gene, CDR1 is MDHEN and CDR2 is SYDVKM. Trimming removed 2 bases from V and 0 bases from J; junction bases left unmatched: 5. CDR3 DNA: TGTGCCAGCAGTTTAAGCTTAGCGGGGTACCAAGAGACCCAGTACTTC. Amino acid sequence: CASSLSLAGYQETQYF.

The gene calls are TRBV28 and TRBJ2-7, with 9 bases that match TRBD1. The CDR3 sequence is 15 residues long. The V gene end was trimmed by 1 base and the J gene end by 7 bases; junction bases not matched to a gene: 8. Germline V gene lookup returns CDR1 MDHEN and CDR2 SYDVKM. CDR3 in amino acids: CASSLLGQGTGEQYF. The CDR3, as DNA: TGTGCCAGCAGTTTATTGGGACAGGGTACGGGAGAGCAGTACTTC.

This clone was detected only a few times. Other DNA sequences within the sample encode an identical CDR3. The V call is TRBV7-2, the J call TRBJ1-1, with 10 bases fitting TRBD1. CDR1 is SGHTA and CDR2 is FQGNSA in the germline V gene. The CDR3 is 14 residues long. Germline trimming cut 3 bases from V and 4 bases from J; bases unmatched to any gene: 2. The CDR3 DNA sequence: TGTGCCAGCAGCTTTCGGACAGGGGGCACTGAAGCTTTCTTT. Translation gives CASSFRTGGTEAFF.

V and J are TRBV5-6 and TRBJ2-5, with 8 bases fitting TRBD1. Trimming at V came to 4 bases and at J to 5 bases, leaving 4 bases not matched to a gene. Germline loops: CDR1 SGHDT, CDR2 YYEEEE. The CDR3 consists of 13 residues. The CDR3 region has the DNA TGTGCCAGCAGCCAGACAGGGGTGGAGACCCAGTACTTC. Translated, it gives CASSQTGVETQYF.

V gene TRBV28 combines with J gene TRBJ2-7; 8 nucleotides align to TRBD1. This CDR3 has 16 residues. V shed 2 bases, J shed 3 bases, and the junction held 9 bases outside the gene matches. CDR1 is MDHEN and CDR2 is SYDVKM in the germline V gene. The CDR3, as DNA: TGTGCCAGCAGTTTAGCGCGCCGGACAGGGTACTACGAGCAGTACTTC. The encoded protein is CASSLARRTGYYEQYF. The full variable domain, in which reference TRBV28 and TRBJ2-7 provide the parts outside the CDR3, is DVKVTQSSRYLVKRTGEKVFLECVQDMDHENMFWYRQDPGLGLRLIYFSYDVKMKEKGDIPEGYSVSREKKERFSLILESASTNQTSMYLCASSLARRTGYYEQYFGPGTRLTVT.